This T cell receptor beta chain was recovered during a study of cytomegalovirus exposure and HLA in healthy donors. Overall study: When about 400 donors were genotyped, roughly four fifths of them were found to fall in the Caucasian-associated ancestry cluster.

General observations from the study: Clonal expansion, a later analysis showed, was greater in HLA-associated TCR beta chains than in equally common others.

As to this clone: Its antigen is currently unknown.

At the time of sampling, donors were nominally healthy, though unrecorded immune exposures were likely. The study ran its PCR with 60 Vbeta and 13 Jbeta primers. Assay used: immunoSEQ multiplex PCR; TCRdb lists only in-frame clones, some missing. The table shows some 150,000 clones, with 70% to 85% occurring only once. The CDR3 consists of 15 residues. Looked up from germline, CDR1 is SGHTA and CDR2 is FQGNSA. Trimming at V came to 6 bases and at J to 3 bases, leaving 7 bases not matched to a gene. Sequencing was performed on PBMCs. This sequence joins TRBV7-2 and TRBJ2-1; 8 bases are shared with TRBD2. This clonotype was obtained from a man aged 30 to 39 in good health and CMV-seropositive. CDR3 nucleotide sequence: TGTGCCAGCAGGGGCGGGGGGAGTTTCTACAATGAGCAGTTCTTC. It translates to CASRGGGSFYNEQFF.